This is a list of T cell receptor beta chains from one sample in a study of identifying expanded T cells in peripheral blood. Sequencing was performed with immunoSEQ multiplex PCR; in TCRdb, only in-frame clones are kept and a portion is missing. This table holds about 86,000 clones, approximately 85% found once. The sequenced sample was blood. The receptors come from a person aged 18 to 75 in good health. Both conserved end residues are part of each CDR3. A D gene is named only where the DNA matches it firmly. Not all rows give a size; the values are once, few, many and, for expanded clones, a class.

TRBV5-6	.	.	17	TRBJ1-2	CATSRKPGRADDYGYTF	TGTGCCACGTCGCGGAAACCGGGAAGAGCGGACGACTATGGCTACACCTTC
TRBV19	once	.	15	TRBJ1-1	CASTQWGRGNTEAFF	TGTGCCAGTACCCAATGGGGCAGGGGCAACACTGAAGCTTTCTTT
TRBV10-3	.	TRBD2	17	TRBJ2-1	CAISEPSGGGAYNEQFF	TGTGCCATCAGTGAGCCGAGTGGCGGGGGGGCCTACAATGAGCAGTTCTTC
TRBV6-1	.	TRBD1	16	TRBJ2-3	CASSGGTATSTDTQYF	TGTGCCAGCAGTGGAGGGACAGCTACTAGCACAGATACGCAGTATTTT
TRBV4-3	.	.	16	TRBJ2-1	CASSQDGKGSYNEQFF	TGCGCCAGCAGCCAAGACGGTAAAGGTTCCTACAATGAGCAGTTCTTC
TRBV19	.	.	12	TRBJ1-1	CASSGSPTEAFF	TGTGCCAGTAGTGGTAGCCCCACTGAAGCTTTCTTT
TRBV7-9	.	.	12	TRBJ1-1	CASSLLGKEAFF	TGTGCCAGCAGCTTATTAGGCAAAGAAGCTTTCTTT
TRBV11-2	.	.	17	TRBJ1-2	CASSLEFGAGPSYGYTF	TGTGCCAGCAGCTTAGAGTTTGGAGCAGGGCCTTCCTATGGCTACACCTTC
TRBV13	.	.	15	TRBJ1-2	CASSFGTGSNYGYTF	TGTGCCAGCAGCTTCGGGACTGGTTCCAACTATGGCTACACCTTC
TRBV7-2	.	.	16	TRBJ1-6	CASSLAGGAYNSPLHF	TGTGCCAGCAGCTTAGCGGGGGGCGCCTATAATTCACCCCTCCACTTT
TRBV4-3	few	.	14	TRBJ1-1	CASSQDLSGSEAFF	TGCGCCAGCAGCCAAGATCTTTCCGGCTCTGAAGCTTTCTTT
TRBV4-1	.	.	14	TRBJ1-1	CASRGLLKNTEAFF	TGCGCCAGCCGCGGATTACTGAAGAACACTGAAGCTTTCTTT
TRBV5-1	few	.	13	TRBJ1-1	CASRQRLNTEAFF	TGCGCCAGCCGGCAGAGACTGAACACTGAAGCTTTCTTT
TRBV19	.	.	10	TRBJ1-1	CASGVLEAFF	TGTGCCAGCGGGGTGTTAGAAGCTTTCTTT
TRBV9	.	.	15	TRBJ2-2	CASSVEGRGTGELFF	TGTGCCAGCAGCGTAGAAGGGCGGGGAACCGGGGAGCTGTTTTTT
TRBV10-3	few	.	14	TRBJ1-2	CATGGGSPSYGYTF	TGTGCCACCGGGGGGGGGTCGCCAAGCTATGGCTACACCTTC
TRBV7-8	.	TRBD1	16	TRBJ2-2	CASSFGTGGLPGELFF	TGTGCCAGCAGCTTCGGGACAGGGGGCTTACCCGGGGAGCTGTTTTTT
TRBV5-1	.	.	12	TRBJ2-5	CASSLVGETQYF	TGCGCCAGCAGCTTGGTTGGGGAGACCCAGTACTTC
TRBV6-5	.	.	15	TRBJ1-2	CASSYSSPSYYGYTF	TGTGCCAGCAGTTACTCGAGTCCCAGTTACTATGGCTACACCTTC
TRBV7-9	.	TRBD2	17	TRBJ2-1	CASSTRLAGELYNEQFF	TGTGCCAGCAGCACTCGTCTAGCGGGGGAGCTCTACAATGAGCAGTTCTTC
TRBV15	.	.	17	TRBJ1-1	CATSPKVGGARNTEAFF	TGTGCCACCAGCCCCAAGGTGGGGGGCGCAAGGAACACTGAAGCTTTCTTT
TRBV18	.	TRBD1	17	TRBJ2-1	CASSPLRQGATYNEQFF	TGTGCCAGCTCACCGCTTAGACAGGGGGCGACCTACAATGAGCAGTTCTTC